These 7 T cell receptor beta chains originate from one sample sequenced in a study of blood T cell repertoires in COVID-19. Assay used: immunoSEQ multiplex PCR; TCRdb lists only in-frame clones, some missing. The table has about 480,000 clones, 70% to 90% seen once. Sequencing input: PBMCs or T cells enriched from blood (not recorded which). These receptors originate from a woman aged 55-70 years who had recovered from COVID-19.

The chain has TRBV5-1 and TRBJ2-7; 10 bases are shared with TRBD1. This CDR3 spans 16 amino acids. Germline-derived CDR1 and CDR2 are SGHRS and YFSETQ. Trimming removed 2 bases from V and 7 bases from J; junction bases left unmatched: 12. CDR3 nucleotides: TGCGCCAGCAGCTTCACACCGGGACAGGGGAGTCGGGAGCAGTACTTC. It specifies CASSFTPGQGSREQYF.

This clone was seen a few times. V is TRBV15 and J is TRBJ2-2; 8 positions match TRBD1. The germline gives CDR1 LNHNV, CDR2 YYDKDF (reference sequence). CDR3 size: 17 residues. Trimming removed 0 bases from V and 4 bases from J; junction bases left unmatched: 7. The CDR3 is CATSRDWQGASTGELFF. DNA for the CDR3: TGTGCCACCAGCAGAGATTGGCAGGGGGCATCCACCGGGGAGCTGTTTTTT.

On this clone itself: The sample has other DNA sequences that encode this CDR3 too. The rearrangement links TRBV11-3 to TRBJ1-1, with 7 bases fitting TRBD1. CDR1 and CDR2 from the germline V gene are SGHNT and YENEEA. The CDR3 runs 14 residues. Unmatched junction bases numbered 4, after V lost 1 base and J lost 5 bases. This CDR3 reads CASSLGQGGTEAFF. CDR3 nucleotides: TGTGCCAGCAGCTTAGGACAGGGAGGTACTGAAGCTTTCTTT.

The CDR3 region has the DNA TGTGCCAGCAGCCCCACATCTAACTATGGCTACACCTTC. The encoded protein is CASSPTSNYGYTF. The chain combines TRBV5-4 with TRBJ1-2; D ambiguous. Trimming took 4 bases from V and 0 from J, leaving 7 bases between them. Germline assignment: CDR1 SGHNT and CDR2 YYREEE (reference sequence). CDR3 length: 13 residues. The full variable domain, with the rest looked up from reference TRBV5-4 and TRBJ1-2, is ETGVTQSPTHLIKTRGQQVTLRCSSQSGHNTVSWYQQALGQGPQFIFQYYREEENGRGNFPPRFSGLQFPNYSSELNVNALELDDSALYLCASSPTSNYGYTFGSGTRLTVV.

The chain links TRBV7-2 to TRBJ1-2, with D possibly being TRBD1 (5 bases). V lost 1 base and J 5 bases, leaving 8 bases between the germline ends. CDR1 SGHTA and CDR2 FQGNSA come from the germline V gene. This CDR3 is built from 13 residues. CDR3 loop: CASSLEGVYGYTF. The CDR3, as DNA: TGTGCCAGCAGCTTAGAAGGGGTGTATGGCTACACCTTC.

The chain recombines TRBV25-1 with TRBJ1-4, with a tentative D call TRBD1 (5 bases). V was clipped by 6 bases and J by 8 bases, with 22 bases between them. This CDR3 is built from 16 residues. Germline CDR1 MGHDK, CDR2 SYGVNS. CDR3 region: CASRSTRDGFWEKLFF. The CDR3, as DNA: TGTGCCAGCAGATCGACTAGGGACGGCTTTTGGGAAAAACTGTTTTTT.

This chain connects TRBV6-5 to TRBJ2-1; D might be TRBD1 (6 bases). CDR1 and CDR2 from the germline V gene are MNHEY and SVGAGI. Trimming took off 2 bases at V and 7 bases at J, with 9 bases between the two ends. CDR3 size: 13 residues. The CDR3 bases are TGTGCCAGCAGTTACAGGACAGTGAATGAGCAGTTCTTC. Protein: CASSYRTVNEQFF.